This T cell receptor (beta chain) is from a study of CD8+ T cells in alopecia areata. Both peripheral blood and punch biopsies of lesional scalp skin were obtained from patients who had alopecia areata. PBMCs, the starting material, were the source of sorted CD4+ and CD8+ T cells. The germline gives CDR1 PRHDT, CDR2 FYEKMQ (reference sequence). The V gene lost 0 bases and the J gene lost 6 bases, with 17 bases spanning the gap. This CDR3 spans 16 amino acids. Reverse transcribed after extraction, RNA yielded cDNA as the sequencing template. Sequencing was performed with immunoSEQ multiplex PCR; in TCRdb, only in-frame clones are kept and a portion is missing. The repertoire has about 180,000 clones, almost 65% of them found once; the top ten carry approximately 1.7%.

The chain links TRBV13 to TRBJ1-2, with D possibly matching TRBD1 (5 bases). The source material was CD4+ T cells sorted from blood, sampled at week 0. The receptor's source is a human donor with alopecia areata. The CDR3 sequence is CASSLGGRARGNGYTF. CDR3 nucleotides: TGTGCCAGCAGCTTAGGCGGCAGGGCTAGGGGTAATGGCTACACCTTC.